The TCR beta chain described here comes from a study of T cell responses to AZD1222 COVID-19 vaccine. The study, taken as a whole, reports: Reportedly, nearly half the spike-specific TCRs target unmutated variant regions.

Concerning this clone: What it recognizes is unknown.

Clones were sequenced by immunoSEQ multiplex PCR, and TCRdb holds only the in-frame ones, with some missing. The data hold 86,000 or so clones, with around 90% observed a single time. Germline V gene data show CDR1 as SGHRS and CDR2 as YFSETQ. The CDR3 has 14 amino acids. Trimming took 4 bases from V and 0 from J, leaving 10 bases between them. The sequence was obtained from an adult in good health. Sequenced material: peripheral blood, taken on day 0 of MenACWY control vaccination. This sequence joins TRBV5-1 and TRBJ1-1; tentative D call: TRBD1 (5 bases). The CDR3 nucleotides read TGCGCCAGCAGCCATGACAGCTTGAACACTGAAGCTTTCTTT. Translation: CASSHDSLNTEAFF. The full variable domain, rest sourced from reference TRBV5-1 and TRBJ1-1, is KAGVTQTPRYLIKTRGQQVTLSCSPISGHRSVSWYQQTPGQGLQFLFEYFSETQRNKGNFPGRFSGRQFSNSRSEMNVSTLELGDSALYLCASSHDSLNTEAFFGQGTRLTVV.